Listed below are T cell receptor beta chains from one sample, sequenced in a study of blood T cell repertoires in COVID-19. Sequenced by immunoSEQ multiplex PCR; TCRdb stores in-frame clones only, minus some. The top ten clones hold more than 5.5% of a sample with roughly 170,000 clones, about four fifths of them seen once. The sample taken for sequencing was peripheral blood. The receptors stem from a human donor in a cohort sampled during active COVID-19. Each CDR3 is given with its conserved first and last residue. The D gene is left open where the match is weak. A row's size may be missing; if present it is once, few, many or a size class.

v_call: TRBV5-6; d_call: TRBD1; clone_size: -; cdr3_length: 14; j_call: TRBJ1-2; cdr3_nt: TGTGCCAGCAGCCTACAGGGGGCGGGCTATGGCTACACCTTC; cdr3_aa: CASSLQGAGYGYTF
v_call: TRBV4-1; d_call: -; clone_size: -; cdr3_length: 14; j_call: TRBJ1-6; cdr3_nt: TGCGCCAGCAGCGATCATACAGGGAATTCACCCCTCCACTTT; cdr3_aa: CASSDHTGNSPLHF
v_call: TRBV5-1; d_call: -; clone_size: few; cdr3_length: 13; j_call: TRBJ2-7; cdr3_nt: TGCGCCAGCAGCATTGACAACTCCTACGAGCAGTACTTC; cdr3_aa: CASSIDNSYEQYF
v_call: TRBV7-9; d_call: -; clone_size: -; cdr3_length: 15; j_call: TRBJ1-2; cdr3_nt: TGTGCCAGCAGCATTCAGGCCCCGAGGGCATATGGCTACACCTTC; cdr3_aa: CASSIQAPRAYGYTF
v_call: TRBV9; d_call: -; clone_size: -; cdr3_length: 15; j_call: TRBJ2-1; cdr3_nt: TGTGCCAGCAGCGTAGTCGGGAGCGGCCCAAATGAGCAGTTCTTC; cdr3_aa: CASSVVGSGPNEQFF
v_call: TRBV7-3; d_call: TRBD1; clone_size: -; cdr3_length: 17; j_call: TRBJ1-3; cdr3_nt: TGTGCCAGCAGCTCCCAAATTGACAGGGGATCTGGAAACACCATATATTTT; cdr3_aa: CASSSQIDRGSGNTIYF
v_call: TRBV7-7; d_call: TRBD1; clone_size: -; cdr3_length: 16; j_call: TRBJ2-5; cdr3_nt: TGTGCTAGCAGCCCGAACAGGGGCCCGGTTCAAGAGACCCAGTACTTC; cdr3_aa: CASSPNRGPVQETQYF
v_call: TRBV18; d_call: -; clone_size: -; cdr3_length: 16; j_call: TRBJ2-7; cdr3_nt: TGTGCCAGCTCACCACCGCCGCCCTCGAGAACCTACGAGCAGTACTTC; cdr3_aa: CASSPPPPSRTYEQYF
v_call: TRBV7-3; d_call: TRBD2; clone_size: few; cdr3_length: 15; j_call: TRBJ2-1; cdr3_nt: TGTGCCAGCAGACCGAGCGGGGGGGCCCTCAATGAGCAGTTCTTC; cdr3_aa: CASRPSGGALNEQFF
v_call: TRBV5-1; d_call: -; clone_size: -; cdr3_length: 15; j_call: TRBJ2-2; cdr3_nt: TGCGCCAGCAGCTTGTACAGGGAGGGCACCGGGGAGCTGTTTTTT; cdr3_aa: CASSLYREGTGELFF
v_call: TRBV6-6; d_call: TRBD2; clone_size: once; cdr3_length: 14; j_call: TRBJ2-7; cdr3_nt: TGTGCCAGCAGTTACTCGGCTAGCGGGGGCGAGCAGTACTTC; cdr3_aa: CASSYSASGGEQYF
v_call: TRBV18; d_call: -; clone_size: -; cdr3_length: 12; j_call: TRBJ2-7; cdr3_nt: TGTGCCAGCTCACCAACTTTGGACGAGCAGTACTTC; cdr3_aa: CASSPTLDEQYF
v_call: TRBV13; d_call: -; clone_size: -; cdr3_length: 15; j_call: TRBJ1-2; cdr3_nt: TGTGCCAGCAGCTTCCCCGGGTCTGCTAACTATGGCTACACCTTC; cdr3_aa: CASSFPGSANYGYTF
v_call: TRBV25-1; d_call: TRBD2; clone_size: -; cdr3_length: 17; j_call: TRBJ2-5; cdr3_nt: TGTGCCAGCAGTGAACCGGGTGGACTAGCGGATCAAGAGACCCAGTACTTC; cdr3_aa: CASSEPGGLADQETQYF
v_call: TRBV21-1; d_call: -; clone_size: -; cdr3_length: 13; j_call: TRBJ1-6; cdr3_nt: TGTGCCAGCAGCAAAAGGGAGAGTTCACCCCTCCACTTT; cdr3_aa: CASSKRESSPLHF
v_call: TRBV6-5; d_call: TRBD2; clone_size: once; cdr3_length: 13; j_call: TRBJ2-7; cdr3_nt: TGTGCCAGCAGCCGTGGGGGGGGCTACGAGCAGTACTTC; cdr3_aa: CASSRGGGYEQYF
v_call: TRBV6-5; d_call: -; clone_size: -; cdr3_length: 14; j_call: TRBJ1-6; cdr3_nt: TGTGCCAGCAGTTCTCCGGGGGATAATTCACCCCTCCACTTT; cdr3_aa: CASSSPGDNSPLHF
v_call: TRBV2; d_call: TRBD2; clone_size: -; cdr3_length: 17; j_call: TRBJ2-2; cdr3_nt: TGTGCCAGCACCGAGACTAGCGGGGGGGTTTACACCGGGGAGCTGTTTTTT; cdr3_aa: CASTETSGGVYTGELFF
v_call: TRBV3-1/TRBV3-2; d_call: TRBD1; clone_size: -; cdr3_length: 14; j_call: TRBJ1-2; cdr3_nt: TGTGCCAGCAGCGAAACAGGGGGCTTCGGGGGCTACACCTTC; cdr3_aa: CASSETGGFGGYTF
v_call: TRBV18; d_call: -; clone_size: -; cdr3_length: 16; j_call: TRBJ1-5; cdr3_nt: TGTGCCAGCTCACCCACAGCGGGGGGTAGCAATCAGCCCCAGCATTTT; cdr3_aa: CASSPTAGGSNQPQHF
v_call: TRBV2; d_call: -; clone_size: -; cdr3_length: 15; j_call: TRBJ2-2; cdr3_nt: TGTGCCAGCAGTGAACTAGCGACGAACACCGGGGAGCTGTTTTTT; cdr3_aa: CASSELATNTGELFF
v_call: TRBV7-7; d_call: -; clone_size: -; cdr3_length: 13; j_call: TRBJ2-7; cdr3_nt: TGTGCTAGCAGCCCAATTGGAGGCGGTGAGCAGTACTTC; cdr3_aa: CASSPIGGGEQYF
v_call: TRBV19; d_call: TRBD1; clone_size: -; cdr3_length: 16; j_call: TRBJ1-5; cdr3_nt: TGTGCCAGTAGTATACCCGGACAGGGGGCGAATCAGCCCCAGCATTTT; cdr3_aa: CASSIPGQGANQPQHF
v_call: TRBV30; d_call: -; clone_size: -; cdr3_length: 15; j_call: TRBJ1-1; cdr3_nt: TGTGCCTGGAGTGTATCCGCGGCCATGAACACTGAAGCTTTCTTT; cdr3_aa: CAWSVSAAMNTEAFF